This entry features one T cell receptor beta chain sequence. The antigen remains unidentified. TCRdb re-called the reads with MiXCR, one entry per CDR3 protein. This table has about 530,000 distinct CDR3 sequences, about 25% appearing once. Trimming took off 5 bases at V and 6 bases at J, with 16 bases between the two ends. Germline V gene data show CDR1 as SEHNR and CDR2 as FQNEAQ (reference sequence). CDR3 size: 15 residues. The data are from a study of T cell repertoires in cytomegalovirus infection. At the level of the study: Matching HLA type, along with CMV infection, was indicated by public TCR beta signatures.

Overall study findings and caveats: HLA-C-restricted CMV-specific TCR beta clonotypes prevailed in the ex vivo response. Totalled public TCR beta family frequency picked out people who carried CMV plus the relevant HLA.

This sequence joins TRBV7-9 and TRBJ1-4, with D tentatively TRBD1 (6 bases). This TCR derives from a human donor in good health (CMV status not recorded). Some clones in this sample may be carry-over from other donors' samples. The sequencing input was PBMCs. The CDR3 protein is CASSKKTGLDEKLFF. Here the CDR3 DNA reads TGTGCCAGCAGCAAAAAGACAGGACTAGATGAAAAACTGTTTTTT.